This T cell receptor beta chain appears in the sequencing data of a study of blood T cell repertoires in COVID-19 (TCRdb year 2020). A note on the overall study: Collaborator samples came from the United States, Italy and Spain and covered acute and convalescent phases of COVID-19. A de-identified subject ID, COVID-19 status, age in years and sex were almost always included in the sample metadata. The repertoires were released in a freely available public database intended as a resource for research on the immune response to SARS-CoV-2. Where HLA class I and class II types were available, the types were taken from metadata supplied by the sample provider, not from assay-based typing. Deeply sampled blood TCRbeta repertoires from subjects exposed to, actively infected with, or recovered from COVID-19 were included in the dataset. The material from the prospective study consisted of cDNA or gDNA derived from T cells, B-cell-depleted T cells, or PBMCs. Samples were obtained from the ongoing ImmuneRACE study (first 160 participants) and from about 1,300 subjects provided by 6 global collaborators.

Each collaborating institution followed its own protocols to collect whole blood in K2EDTA tubes. For TCRbeta analysis, collaborators shipped samples in one of three forms: frozen whole blood, isolated PBMCs, or DNA extracted from either of those sample types. On the study overall, not on this receptor specifically: The quantity of clinical and demographic metadata differed by source and by participant and was supplied without curation.

Notes on this clone: There is no known antigen for this receptor. No base-level quality is on record; no much larger clone is a single base apart.

V is cut by 2 bases and J by 3 bases, and the space between the germline ends is 7 bases. From its cysteine to its phenylalanine, the CDR3 spans 13 amino acids. Only the CDR3 DNA stays, 39 bases, in frame from base 1. CDR1 KGHSH and CDR2 LQKENI were looked up in the germline V gene. TCRbeta CDR3 regions were amplified from genomic DNA by means of the immunoSEQ Assay, a bias-controlled multiplex PCR. As for the original processing: The number of nucleated cells in each sample was estimated by amplification of reference gene primers within the assay. To quantify the absolute abundance of each unique TCRbeta CDR3 rearrangement, sequence reads were collapsed and filtered. For each sample, productive Simpson clonality was calculated by taking the square root of Simpson's diversity index across productive rearrangements. Drawn from immuneACCESS, this table holds only the in-frame rearrangements with V and J called that TCRdb kept. Clones are partly lost; checked studies trace under half to an unresolved V gene and leave the rest unexplained. The V and J calls and clone size are taken from that table; D and trimming were inferred from the DNA. Recorded for this sample are 53,000 or so clones; around 84% of them occurred a single time. 12% of the sample comes from the top ten.

Source material: peripheral blood. The receptor's source is a man between 70 and 80 years old with active COVID-19. The chain links TRBV18 with TRBJ1-1, and possibly TRBD1, on 5 matching bases. The sequence in DNA is TGTGCCAGCTCACCAGTACAGGACACTGAAGCTTTCTTT. It is translated as CASSPVQDTEAFF. The CDR3 plus the reference TRBV18 and TRBJ1-1 genes for the other parts give the full variable domain: NAGVMQNPRHLVRRRGQEARLRCSPMKGHSHVYWYRQLPEEGLKFMVYLQKENIIDESGMPKERFSAEFPKEGPSILRIQQVVRGDSAAYFCASSPVQDTEAFFGQGTRLTVV.